The 20 T cell receptor beta chains presented below share a single source sample, sequenced in a study of breast tumors, draining lymph nodes, adjacent tissues. TCRdb fed the multiplex PCR reads into MiXCR, producing one record per CDR3 protein. Among 150,000 to 200,000 distinct CDR3 sequences, around a third were seen once, and the ten largest hold around 4.5%. The lymph nodes were axillary draining lymph nodes from breast cancer patients. The sample consisted of axillary lymph node tissue. Source of these receptors: a female donor with breast cancer. Some clones in this sample may be carry-over from other donors' samples.

This clonotype was observed many times. This CDR3 is CASSPPGGSYNEQFF. For the CDR3, the DNA is TGTGCCAGCAGCCCCCCAGGGGGTTCCTACAATGAGCAGTTCTTC. The chain joins TRBV7-9 to TRBJ2-1; 7 positions agree with TRBD1. CDR1 is SEHNR and CDR2 is FQNEAQ in the germline V gene (reference sequence). The V and J ends lost 5 bases and 1 base, in that order; junction bases with no gene match: 5. The CDR3 has 15 residues.

This clonotype occurred once. The J gene is TRBJ2-5, the V gene TRBV7-9, with D maybe TRBD2 (7 bases). The CDR3 sequence is 15 residues long. Germline V CDR1 and CDR2: SEHNR, FQNEAQ (reference sequence). V was clipped by 4 bases and J by 7 bases, with 19 bases between them. In DNA, the CDR3 is TGTGCCAGCAGCTCAGATTTCGGGGGCGGGGGGACCCAGTACTTC. Amino acid sequence: CASSSDFGGGGTQYF. The whole variable domain, filled in from reference TRBV7-9 and TRBJ2-5, reads DTGVSQNPRHKITKRGQNVTFRCDPISEHNRLYWYRQTLGQGPEFLTYFQNEAQLEKSRLLSDRFSAERPKGSFSTLEIQRTEQGDSAMYLCASSSDFGGGGTQYFGPGTRLLVL.

This clonotype has just a few counts. This may come from a read error, since a much larger clone is one base off. The chain links TRBV13 to TRBJ2-7, with D perhaps matching TRBD1 or TRBD2 (5 bases each). CDR3 size: 12 residues. Germline V gives CDR1 PRHDT, CDR2 FYEKMQ (reference sequence). Trimming cost V 9 bases and J 6 bases, with 15 bases left between them. CDR3 sequence: CASATRDGEQYF. CDR3 nucleotides: TGTGCCAGTGCCACACGGGACGGCGAGCAGTACTTC.

The V and J genes are TRBV27 and TRBJ1-1; tentative D call: TRBD1 (6 bases). The CDR3 is made up of 13 amino acids. Germline V gene lookup returns CDR1 MNHEY and CDR2 SMNVEV (reference sequence). Trimming cost V 6 bases and J 5 bases, with 13 bases left between them. The CDR3 loop reads CASSQQGRTEAFF. Here the CDR3 DNA reads TGTGCCAGCAGCCAGCAGGGGCGTACTGAAGCTTTCTTT.

There are a few counts of this clonotype. Just one base apart from a much larger clone, this may be a read error. The CDR3 region is CASSFGWGGTDTQYF. As DNA, the CDR3 is TGTGCCAGCAGTTTCGGGTGGGGGGGAACAGATACGCAGTATTTT. The chain has TRBV12-3 or TRBV12-4 and TRBJ2-3; 7 bases are shared with TRBD2. This CDR3 region has 15 residues. The ends lost 3 bases at V and 3 bases at J; junction bases unmatched: 6.

Comments on this clonotype: This may stem from a read error, because a much larger clone lies one nucleotide away. The chain couples TRBV11-2 to TRBJ2-7, with 9 bases aligning to TRBD2. The CDR3 is 15 residues long. Germline V gives CDR1 SGHAT, CDR2 FQNNGV. V was pared by 3 bases and J by 6 bases, with 9 bases of the junction left unmatched. The DNA for the CDR3 is TGTGCCAGCAGCTTTACTAGCGGGCCGGCCCCCGAGCAGTACTTC. Its protein is CASSFTSGPAPEQYF.

This clonotype was detected ten times or more. V usage is TRBV24-1 and J usage is TRBJ1-2, with 11 nucleotides matching TRBD1. This CDR3 spans 14 amino acids. Losses at the gene ends were 4 bases for V and 6 bases for J; bases not matched to a gene: 3. Per the germline V gene, CDR1 is KGHDR and CDR2 is SFDVKD. The CDR3 sequence is CATSEVDRGHGYTF. CDR3 sequence (DNA): TGTGCCACCAGTGAGGTGGACAGGGGGCATGGCTACACCTTC.

Of note for this clonotype: This may be a read error, as it is one base from a much larger clone. This chain's CDR3 is CSASGGSGSSEQYF. CDR3 nucleotide sequence: TGCAGTGCTAGCGGCGGGAGTGGCTCCTCCGAGCAGTACTTC. The V and J genes are TRBV20-1 and TRBJ2-7, with 7 positions matching TRBD2. In germline, CDR1 is DFQATT, CDR2 SNEGSKA (reference sequence). This CDR3 has 14 amino acids.

This clonotype was recorded at least ten times. V and J are TRBV5-6 and TRBJ2-3; the D call may be TRBD1 or TRBD2 (6 bases each). Germline CDR1 SGHDT, CDR2 YYEEEE. There are 16 residues in the CDR3. Trimming shortened V by 6 bases and J by 2 bases, and 19 bases separated the two germline ends. This chain's CDR3 is CASTGGFWGATDTQYF. CDR3 in DNA: TGTGCCAGCACCGGCGGGTTTTGGGGGGCCACAGATACGCAGTATTTT. Full variable domain (outside the CDR3, taken from reference TRBV5-6 and TRBJ2-3): DAGVTQSPTHLIKTRGQQVTLRCSPKSGHDTVSWYQQALGQGPQFIFQYYEEEERQRGNFPDRFSGHQFPNYSSELNVNALLLGDSALYLCASTGGFWGATDTQYFGPGTRLTVL.

This clonotype was observed many times. The chain has TRBV7-2 and TRBJ2-7; TRBD2 matches at 13 bases. Germline CDR1 reads SGHTA; CDR2 reads FQGNSA. Trimming took 5 bases from V and 4 from J; bases not matched to a gene: 5. The CDR3 runs 15 residues. This CDR3 reads CASSGLAGVSYEQYF. The CDR3 DNA reads as TGTGCCAGCAGCGGACTAGCGGGGGTTTCGTACGAGCAGTACTTC.

Concerning this clonotype: This sequence may be a read error, since a much larger clone differs from it by one base. This sequence joins TRBV12-3 or TRBV12-4 and TRBJ1-2; D is ambiguous. This CDR3 is built from 13 residues. Here the CDR3 reads CASSLVGSYGYAF. Here the CDR3 DNA reads TGTGCCAGCAGTTTAGTCGGGTCCTATGGCTACGCCTTC.

This clonotype showed up many times. The V call is TRBV20-1, the J call TRBJ2-2; 7 positions match TRBD2. This CDR3 is 13 amino acids long. V dropped 1 base and J dropped 5; count of bases not matched to a gene: 1. Per germline, CDR1 DFQATT and CDR2 SNEGSKA (reference sequence). The CDR3 sequence is CSARVSGTGELFF. The CDR3 DNA follows: TGCAGTGCTAGAGTTAGCGGGACCGGGGAGCTGTTTTTT.

This clonotype has a handful of counts. A much larger clone sits a single nucleotide away, making a read error possible. This chain links TRBV12-5 with TRBJ1-5, with a tentative D call TRBD1 (5 bases). CDR3 length equals 17 residues. Germline V gene data show CDR1 as LGHNT and CDR2 as FRNRAP. The CDR3 nucleotides read TGTGCTAGTGGTTTGGTAACGGACACCACTACGAATCGGCCCCAGCATTTT. Translating it yields CASGLVTDTTTNRPQHF.

As regards this clonotype: Since a much larger clone is just one base distant, this may be a read error. No conserved phenylalanine or tryptophan is present at the end of the CDR3, so a read error is the likely explanation. The genes are TRBV9 and TRBJ2-3, with D possibly TRBD2 on 5 matching bases. Germline-derived CDR1 and CDR2 are SGDLS and YYNGEE. The germline V and J ends were trimmed by 4 bases and 3 bases, with 9 bases remaining between them. The CDR3 is made up of 13 amino acids. The CDR3: CASSLLVTDTQYS. CDR3 nucleotide sequence: TGTGCCAGCAGCCTACTAGTTACAGATACGCAGTATTCT.

This clonotype was counted at least ten times. J is TRBJ2-2 and V is TRBV4-2, with TRBD2 identical over 8 bases. Looked up from germline, CDR1 is LGHNA and CDR2 is YNFKEQ. With 4 bases clipped from V and 4 bases from J, the junction kept 14 bases outside the gene matches. This CDR3 is 18 amino acids long. The CDR3 here is CASSLQARGAGGTGELFF. In nucleotides, the CDR3 is TGTGCCAGCAGCCTCCAAGCCAGGGGCGCGGGGGGCACCGGGGAGCTGTTTTTT.

This clonotype was detected many times. The V call is TRBV5-4, the J call TRBJ2-2; TRBD2 is a possible D gene (5 bases). The V end was cut by 1 base, the J end by 7 bases, with 11 bases between. Per the germline V gene, CDR1 is SGHNT and CDR2 is YYREEE (reference sequence). The CDR3 runs to 14 residues. The CDR3 DNA reads TGTGCCAGCAGCTTGAGGACCGCGGGCGGGGAGCTGTTTTTT. Its translation: CASSLRTAGGELFF.

In this sample, this clonotype turned up many times. J is TRBJ2-1 and V is TRBV20-1; TRBD2 aligns across 10 bases. Germline V gene lookup returns CDR1 DFQATT and CDR2 SNEGSKA (reference sequence). The junction had 3 bases not matched to a gene; V was cut back by 4 bases and J by 6 bases. The CDR3 spans 13 residues. CDR3 in DNA: TGCAGTGCTACACTAGCGGGAAGCAATGAGCAGTTCTTC. Translation gives CSATLAGSNEQFF.

This clonotype showed up many times. The rearrangement uses TRBV6-6 and TRBJ2-5; TRBD1 agrees at 9 bases. Trimming cost V 5 bases and J 4 bases; bases outside gene matches: 5. Germline V gives CDR1 MNHNY, CDR2 SVGAGI (reference sequence). There are 14 residues in the CDR3. This chain's CDR3 is CASSPQGAGETQYF. CDR3 sequence (DNA): TGTGCCAGCAGTCCACAGGGGGCCGGAGAGACCCAGTACTTC.

This clonotype was seen repeatedly, ten times or more. The chain employs TRBV7-6 and TRBJ2-7, with 9 bases lining up with TRBD1. Trimming at V came to 3 bases and at J to 4 bases, leaving 4 bases not matched to a gene. The CDR3 has 14 amino acids. Germline-derived CDR1 and CDR2 are SGHVS and FNYEAQ. In DNA, the CDR3 is TGTGCCAGCAGCTTGGACAGGGGTCCGTACGAGCAGTACTTC. It codes for CASSLDRGPYEQYF.

This clonotype was detected many times. J is TRBJ1-6 and V is TRBV18; 10 bases are a match to TRBD1. CDR3 length: 15 residues. Trimming cost V 4 bases and J 4 bases; bases outside gene matches: 1. The V gene's germline CDR1 is KGHSH and CDR2 LQKENI. The CDR3 DNA is TGTGCCAGCTCACGGGGACAGGGGTATAATTCACCCCTCCACTTT. This gives the protein CASSRGQGYNSPLHF.